A single sample gave rise to the 29 T cell receptor beta chains below, sequenced in a study of PD-1 blockade in mismatch repair-deficient tumors. Sequencing used immunoSEQ multiplex PCR; TCRdb keeps in-frame clones, though not all of them. The repertoire consists of about 63,000 clones, with 88% occurring once and the leading ten covering about 15%. The sample in question was peripheral blood, obtained 52 weeks after starting pembrolizumab. The receptor source for this set is an adult with mismatch repair-deficient cancer.

This sequence joins TRBV5-4 and TRBJ2-4; tentatively, D is TRBD1 or TRBD2 (5 bases each). This CDR3 is 12 amino acids long. The germline CDR1 and CDR2 sequences are SGHNT and YYREEE (reference sequence). The V gene lost 1 base and the J gene lost 7 bases, with 6 bases spanning the gap. The CDR3 DNA is TGTGCCAGCAGCTTGTGGGGGAACATTCAGTACTTC. As protein: CASSLWGNIQYF.

The chain uses TRBV27 and TRBJ1-4, with a weak D call TRBD1 (5 bases). V was cut by 1 base and J by 7 bases, with 16 bases left in between. This CDR3 is 16 amino acids long. CDR1 and CDR2 (germline): MNHEY, SMNVEV (reference sequence). The CDR3 DNA reads as TGTGCCAGCAGTTTATTGGGACCCGAGGGTGGTGAAAAACTGTTTTTT. Residues: CASSLLGPEGGEKLFF.

The J gene is TRBJ1-2, the V gene TRBV4-3; D unclear. There are 15 residues in the CDR3. Per the germline V gene, CDR1 is LGHNA and CDR2 is YSLEER. Trimming pared 1 base from V and 6 bases from J, leaving 15 bases between. In DNA form, the CDR3 reads TGCGCCAGCAGCCAAGGGGCGGAAGGCACTAATGGCTACACCTTC. This encodes CASSQGAEGTNGYTF.

The chain has TRBV4-3 and TRBJ2-1; D unresolved. V lost 0 bases to trimming and J lost 9 bases, with 9 bases between them. The germline CDR1 and CDR2 sequences are LGHNA and YSLEER. The CDR3 consists of 13 residues. The CDR3 protein is CASSQDVASEQFF. DNA for the CDR3: TGCGCCAGCAGCCAAGATGTCGCGAGTGAGCAGTTCTTC.

This clone was seen once. The rearrangement joins TRBV11-2 to TRBJ2-3; 8 nucleotides match TRBD2. Unmatched junction bases numbered 6, after V lost 3 bases and J lost 1 base. Germline CDR1 reads SGHAT; CDR2 reads FQNNGV. This CDR3 region has 16 residues. For the CDR3, the DNA is TGTGCCAGCAGCTTGGGCGGGAGGTACCGCACAGATACGCAGTATTTT. Amino acids: CASSLGGRYRTDTQYF.

The CDR3 nucleotides are TGCAGCGTTGAAGCAGGGAACGGCTACACCTTC. This translates into CSVEAGNGYTF. The rearrangement links TRBV29-1 to TRBJ1-2; the D gene is possibly TRBD1 (5 bases). Germline V gene data show CDR1 as SQVTM and CDR2 as ANQGSEA. CDR3 length equals 11 residues. The V gene lost 1 base and the J gene lost 8 bases, with 8 bases spanning the gap. The variable domain in full, with the rest retrieved from reference TRBV29-1 and TRBJ1-2, is SAVISQKPSRDICQRGTSLTIQCQVDSQVTMMFWYRQQPGQSLTLIATANQGSEATYESGFVIDKFPISRPNLTFSTLTVSNMSPEDSSIYLCSVEAGNGYTFGSGTRLTVV.

This sequence joins TRBV9 and TRBJ2-5, with D unclear. The CDR3 is 14 amino acids. The germline CDR1 and CDR2 sequences are SGDLS and YYNGEE. V was cut by 2 bases and J by 5 bases, with 13 bases left in between. CDR3 bases: TGTGCCAGCAGCGTTCGTGAGAGATCGGAGACCCAGTACTTC. This sequence encodes CASSVRERSETQYF.

This clone was recorded once. This chain connects TRBV6-5 to TRBJ2-7; D might be TRBD1 (6 bases). Germline V lookup: CDR1 MNHEY, CDR2 SVGAGI. Trimming took off 2 bases at V and 3 bases at J, with 11 bases between the two ends. The CDR3 contains 14 residues. The CDR3 spells CASSYSQGNYEQYF. DNA of the CDR3: TGTGCCAGCAGTTACAGCCAGGGGAACTACGAGCAGTACTTC.

This chain uses TRBV6-5 with TRBJ2-7; no reliable D call. Germline CDR1 reads MNHEY; CDR2 reads SVGAGI. There are 11 residues in the CDR3. Between the trimmed V and J ends, which lost 6 bases and 5 bases, there was a span of 8 bases. The CDR3 region is CASSAGHEQYF. CDR3 nucleotides: TGTGCCAGCAGCGCAGGCCACGAGCAGTACTTC.

V is TRBV5-1 and J is TRBJ2-3; 12 bases are shared with TRBD2. The germline V gene encodes CDR1 SGHRS and CDR2 YFSETQ. This CDR3 has 17 residues. J lost 3 bases, V lost 0 bases, and 5 bases had no gene match. The chain's CDR3 is CASSLAGLAGMTDTQYF. CDR3 DNA: TGCGCCAGCAGCTTGGCCGGACTAGCGGGGATGACAGATACGCAGTATTTT.

The V gene is TRBV6-1, the J gene TRBJ2-2; D is possibly TRBD2 (6 bases). The ends were cut back, 8 bases at V and 3 bases at J, with 10 bases in the middle. The CDR3 spans 13 residues. CDR1 and CDR2 (germline): MNHNS, SASEGT. CDR3 protein: CASVAEYTGELFF. The CDR3, as DNA: TGTGCCAGCGTAGCGGAGTACACCGGGGAGCTGTTTTTT.

This chain links TRBV2 with TRBJ2-2; TRBD1 might be the D (6 bases). V gave up 8 bases and J gave up 1 base, with 11 bases separating them. Germline V gives CDR1 SNHLY, CDR2 FYNNEI. The CDR3 runs 14 residues. This CDR3 reads CASGQFWNTGELFF. The CDR3 nucleotides read TGTGCCAGCGGACAGTTCTGGAACACCGGGGAGCTGTTTTTT.

This chain connects TRBV19 to TRBJ2-3; D ambiguous. CDR1 is LNHDA and CDR2 is SQIVND in the germline V gene (reference sequence). The germline V and J ends were trimmed by 5 bases and 0 bases, with 15 bases remaining between them. The CDR3 sequence is 16 residues long. CDR3 bases: TGTGCCAGTAGTGGCGAATCCCATCCTAGCACAGATACGCAGTATTTT. It is translated as CASSGESHPSTDTQYF.

This clone was seen once. J is TRBJ2-1 and V is TRBV11-2; D is uncertain. CDR1 is SGHAT, CDR2 FQNNGV, per germline. The CDR3 is 16 residues long. V lost 2 bases and J 5 bases, leaving 16 bases between the germline ends. The CDR3 bases are TGTGCCAGCAGCTTATTCCCCAACGTCGGCCACAATGAGCAGTTCTTC. Its protein product is CASSLFPNVGHNEQFF.

The rearrangement joins TRBV5-1 to TRBJ2-5, with 7 bases fitting TRBD2. Germline values: CDR1 SGHRS, CDR2 YFSETQ. With 4 bases clipped from V and 5 bases from J, the junction kept 2 bases outside the gene matches. The CDR3 has 12 residues. The CDR3 nucleotides are TGCGCCAGCAGCAGGCGGGGGGAGACCCAGTACTTC. This codes for CASSRRGETQYF.

This CDR3 is CASRKRDGANYGYTF. The CDR3 DNA is TGTGCCAGCAGGAAAAGGGACGGTGCAAACTATGGCTACACCTTC. The chain recombines TRBV6-5 with TRBJ1-2; a possible D gene is TRBD1 (5 bases). The CDR3 totals 15 residues. Trimming pared 6 bases from V and 2 bases from J, leaving 16 bases between. Germline V gene sequence: CDR1 MNHEY, CDR2 SVGAGI.

The chain links TRBV7-2 to TRBJ2-7; 8 bases line up with TRBD1. The germline CDR1 and CDR2 sequences are SGHTA and FQGNSA. The CDR3 runs 14 residues. The V segment lost 3 bases and the J segment 5 bases; nucleotides outside the gene matches: 6. The CDR3 here is CASSLADRGHEQYF. The CDR3 DNA follows: TGTGCCAGCAGCTTGGCTGACAGGGGCCACGAGCAGTACTTC.

The CDR3 nucleotides are TGTGCCATCAGTGCACGGACAGAGGGCAAAAACATTCAGTACTTC. As protein: CAISARTEGKNIQYF. The genes are TRBV10-3 and TRBJ2-4, with D perhaps matching TRBD1 (6 bases). The ends were cut back, 4 bases at V and 3 bases at J, with 13 bases in the middle. This CDR3 spans 15 amino acids. Germline V gene lookup returns CDR1 ENHRY and CDR2 SYGVKD.

The chain combines TRBV11-2 with TRBJ2-1, with 12 bases fitting TRBD2. The CDR3 is made up of 15 amino acids. Germline V gives CDR1 SGHAT, CDR2 FQNNGV. V lost 5 bases to trimming and J lost 9 bases; unmatched junction nucleotides: 8. As DNA, the CDR3 is TGTGCCAGCAGCACACAGACTAGCGGGAGTTCTGAGCAGTTCTTC. Translation gives CASSTQTSGSSEQFF.

The table lists this clone with a count of one. The V and J genes are TRBV7-9 and TRBJ2-3, with unresolved D. Trimming pared 3 bases from V and 2 bases from J, leaving 15 bases between. Germline V gene sequence: CDR1 SEHNR, CDR2 FQNEAQ (reference sequence). The CDR3 is 16 amino acids. The CDR3 sequence: CASSLTEDPFTDTQYF. The CDR3 nucleotides read TGTGCCAGCAGCTTGACCGAGGACCCGTTCACAGATACGCAGTATTTT.

The genes are TRBV10-3 and TRBJ2-3; D not certain. Looked up from germline, CDR1 is ENHRY and CDR2 is SYGVKD. The CDR3 loop spans 13 amino acids. The V and J ends lost 3 bases and 4 bases respectively, with 8 bases between them. The CDR3 region is CAISDPAADTQYF. The CDR3 nucleotides read TGTGCCATCAGTGACCCCGCGGCAGATACGCAGTATTTT.

The CDR3 bases are TGTGCCTGGAGTGCGGCCCGGGTCCAAGAGACCCAGTACTTC. Protein: CAWSAARVQETQYF. The chain employs TRBV30 and TRBJ2-5; no firm D call. Trimming stripped 1 base from V and 1 base from J, with 10 bases between. CDR3 length: 14 residues. Germline CDR1 reads GTSNPN; CDR2 reads SVGIG (reference sequence).

The chain has TRBV6-5 and TRBJ2-1; TRBD1 aligns across 7 bases. The CDR3 consists of 14 residues. The J segment lost 1 base and the V segment lost 5 bases, leaving 2 bases of the junction unmatched. The germline gives CDR1 MNHEY, CDR2 SVGAGI. CDR3 sequence reads: CASSKTGSYNEQFF. The DNA of the CDR3 is TGTGCCAGCAGTAAGACAGGGTCCTACAATGAGCAGTTCTTC.

The chain employs TRBV4-1 and TRBJ2-3; D is possibly TRBD2 (5 bases). Germline V CDR1 and CDR2: MGHRA, YSYEKL. The CDR3 extends over 17 amino acids. Between the trimmed V and J ends, which lost 0 bases and 0 bases, there was a span of 13 bases. DNA of the CDR3: TGCGCCAGCAGCCAAGATAAGGCCAGACTAAGCACAGATACGCAGTATTTT. This gives the protein CASSQDKARLSTDTQYF.

This chain joins TRBV7-6 and TRBJ2-1; no definite D call. CDR3 length: 13 amino acids. CDR1 is SGHVS, CDR2 FNYEAQ, per germline. With 5 bases removed from V and 2 bases from J, the gap between germline ends came to 7 bases. For the CDR3, the DNA is TGTGCCAGCAGCCTCGAGGCCTACAATGAGCAGTTCTTC. Amino acid sequence: CASSLEAYNEQFF. Together with reference TRBV7-6 and TRBJ2-1, the CDR3 gives the full variable domain: GAGVSQSPRYKVTKRGQDVALRCDPISGHVSLYWYRQALGQGPEFLTYFNYEAQQDKSGLPNDRFSAERPEGSISTLTIQRTEQRDSAMYRCASSLEAYNEQFFGPGTRLTVL.

The chain carries TRBV19 and TRBJ2-3; TRBD2 is a possible D gene (5 bases). The CDR3 totals 14 residues. Germline CDR1 LNHDA, CDR2 SQIVND (reference sequence). V was cut by 7 bases and J by 0 bases, with 11 bases left in between. In DNA form, the CDR3 reads TGTGCCAGTATAGAACCGGGGAGCACAGATACGCAGTATTTT. Its translation is CASIEPGSTDTQYF.

This CDR3 is CASSPSTGTPVKNEQFF. CDR3 bases: TGTGCCAGCAGCCCGAGCACCGGGACGCCGGTCAAGAATGAGCAGTTCTTC. The rearrangement joins TRBV28 to TRBJ2-1, with D perhaps assigned TRBD1 or TRBD2 (5 bases each). The length of the CDR3 is 17 residues. V lost 6 bases to trimming and J lost 7 bases, with 25 bases between them. CDR1 is MDHEN, CDR2 SYDVKM, per germline.

The chain joins TRBV4-1 to TRBJ2-7; D is unresolved. The V end was cut by 1 base, the J end by 0 bases, with 13 bases between. The CDR3 runs 16 residues. The germline V gene has CDR1 MGHRA and CDR2 YSYEKL. CDR3: CASSQVETPSSYEQYF. The CDR3 DNA follows: TGCGCCAGCAGCCAAGTCGAGACTCCCAGCTCCTACGAGCAGTACTTC.

A few counts support this clone. The V gene is TRBV18, the J gene TRBJ1-3; D is undetermined. The ends were cut back, 2 bases at V and 0 bases at J, with 8 bases in the middle. There are 15 residues in the CDR3. Germline values: CDR1 KGHSH, CDR2 LQKENI. This CDR3 reads CASSPETGSGNTIYF. The CDR3 nucleotides read TGTGCCAGCTCACCAGAGACGGGCTCTGGAAACACCATATATTTT.